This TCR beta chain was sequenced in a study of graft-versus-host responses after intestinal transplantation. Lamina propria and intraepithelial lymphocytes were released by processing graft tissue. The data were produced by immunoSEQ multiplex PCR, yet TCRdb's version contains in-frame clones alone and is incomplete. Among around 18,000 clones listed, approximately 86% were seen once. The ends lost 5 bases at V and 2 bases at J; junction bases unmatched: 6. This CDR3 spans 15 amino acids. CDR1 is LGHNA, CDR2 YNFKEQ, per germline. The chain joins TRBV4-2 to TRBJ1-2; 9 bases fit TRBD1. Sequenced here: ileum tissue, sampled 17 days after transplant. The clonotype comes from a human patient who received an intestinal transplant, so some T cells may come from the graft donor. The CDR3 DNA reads TGTGCCAGCAGCAACTACAGGGGGCTCAACTATGGCTACACCTTC. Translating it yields CASSNYRGLNYGYTF.